This T cell receptor beta chain derives from a study of technical replicates of blood from several donors. CDR3 size: 18 residues. J lost 3 bases, V lost 1 base, and 11 bases had no gene match. Germline V CDR1 and CDR2: KGHSH, LQKENI. Data came from immunoSEQ multiplex PCR; TCRdb stores just in-frame clones and leaves some out. The table shows some 99,000 clones, with approximately 95% occurring only once. The sequence was obtained from a human donor in good health. Sequenced input: T cells isolated from PBMCs. V usage is TRBV18 and J usage is TRBJ2-3; TRBD2 aligns across 9 bases. CDR3 DNA sequence: TGTGCCAGCTCACCACGAGGTTCAAGACTAGCGGATACAGATACGCAGTATTTT. Amino acid sequence: CASSPRGSRLADTDTQYF.